This T cell receptor (beta chain) was retrieved from a study of cytomegalovirus exposure and HLA in healthy donors. At the level of the study: Counted in an early data release were roughly 87 million unique TCRs from HLA-typed donors.

Germline CDR1 reads MGHRA; CDR2 reads YSYEKL. V lost 4 bases and J lost 6; bases outside the gene matches: 3. The CDR3 sequence is 12 residues long. The study ran its PCR with 60 Vbeta and 13 Jbeta primers. The repertoire was sequenced with immunoSEQ multiplex PCR; TCRdb's copy has only in-frame clones and lacks some. The sample lists around 91,000 clones; 64% were seen once. The sequencing input was PBMCs. J is TRBJ2-7 and V is TRBV4-1; 7 nucleotides agree with TRBD1. The sequence derives from a human donor in good health. The CDR3 loop is CASSPTGSEQYF. The CDR3 DNA reads as TGCGCCAGCAGCCCGACAGGGAGCGAGCAGTACTTC.